The present TCR beta chain was sequenced within a study of identical twins. This clonotype came up a few times. MiXCR was run by TCRdb on the 5' RACE reads, yielding one entry per CDR3 protein. Of more than 250,000 distinct CDR3 sequences listed, about 8.9% are singletons. CDR3 length: 12 residues. In germline, CDR1 is SGHVS, CDR2 FQNEAQ. Between the trimmed V and J ends, which lost 5 bases and 7 bases, there was a span of 8 bases. These data are also associated with another study on yellow fever vaccine responses in identical twins.

This TCR came from a woman younger than 30 in good health. The sample was memory (CD45RO+) T cells sorted from blood. V usage is TRBV7-8 and J usage is TRBJ2-2, with D uncertain. The CDR3 sequence is CASSPGSGELFF. For the CDR3, the DNA is TGTGCCAGCAGCCCCGGTAGCGGGGAGCTGTTTTTT.